The 10 T cell receptor beta chains reported below all come from one sample, sequenced in a study of cytomegalovirus exposure and HLA in healthy donors. The PCR ran on 60 Vbeta and 13 Jbeta primers. Sequencing was performed with immunoSEQ multiplex PCR; in TCRdb, only in-frame clones are kept and a portion is missing. The sample consists of 100,000 to 150,000 clones, 75% to 85% of them appearing once. The sequenced sample was PBMCs. All receptors come from a female donor in good health and CMV-seropositive.

The chain combines TRBV6-4 with TRBJ2-1; 12 positions agree with TRBD2. This CDR3 contains 15 residues. Unmatched junction bases numbered 5, after V lost 6 bases and J lost 5 bases. The germline CDR1 and CDR2 sequences are MRHNA and SNTAGT. The CDR3 region is CASRRLAGEDNEQFF. In DNA, the CDR3 is TGTGCCAGCAGACGACTAGCGGGAGAAGACAATGAGCAGTTCTTC.

The chain has TRBV6-1 and TRBJ1-3; 8 nucleotides agree with TRBD1. Germline values: CDR1 MNHNS, CDR2 SASEGT. This CDR3 has 17 amino acids. The ends lost 4 bases at V and 1 base at J; junction bases unmatched: 9. The CDR3 DNA follows: TGTGCCAGCAGTGCTAGGACAGGGAGGATGTCTGGAAACACCATATATTTT. It translates to CASSARTGRMSGNTIYF.

In DNA, the CDR3 is TGTGCCAGCAGCCAAGCGGGACAGGGGTTTGAAAAACTGTTTTTT. Translation gives CASSQAGQGFEKLFF. The rearrangement links TRBV4-2 to TRBJ1-4; 10 bases map to TRBD1. The CDR3 contains 15 residues. The germline V gene has CDR1 LGHNA and CDR2 YNFKEQ. The ends lost 1 base at V and 7 bases at J; junction bases unmatched: 3.

This chain uses TRBV7-3 with TRBJ2-3, with TRBD2 as a possible D gene (5 bases). Trimming pared 3 bases from V and 0 bases from J, leaving 7 bases between. CDR3 length: 14 residues. CDR1 is SGHTA and CDR2 is FQGTGA in the germline V gene. The CDR3: CASSLTTSTDTQYF. CDR3 DNA sequence: TGTGCCAGCAGCTTGACTACTAGCACAGATACGCAGTATTTT.

The rearrangement joins TRBV6-1 to TRBJ2-3, with no clear D. The V and J ends lost 7 bases and 4 bases respectively, with 6 bases between them. The CDR3 contains 11 residues. Germline V gives CDR1 MNHNS, CDR2 SASEGT. The CDR3 spells CASNRADTQYF. CDR3 in DNA: TGTGCCAGCAATCGGGCAGATACGCAGTATTTT.

The CDR3 sequence: CASRTGGTETQYF. CDR3 DNA: TGTGCCAGCAGGACAGGGGGCACGGAGACCCAGTACTTC. The rearrangement links TRBV6-5 to TRBJ2-5, with TRBD1 identical over 10 bases. Germline V gene lookup returns CDR1 MNHEY and CDR2 SVGAGI. The junction had 3 bases not matched to a gene; V was cut back by 6 bases and J by 5 bases. The CDR3 runs 13 residues.

The genes are TRBV6-5 and TRBJ1-5; D perhaps matches TRBD1 (5 bases). V was pared by 5 bases and J by 5 bases, with 13 bases between. The V gene's germline CDR1 is MNHEY and CDR2 SVGAGI. The CDR3 extends over 14 amino acids. The CDR3 DNA sequence: TGTGCCAGCAGTGAATGGGGGGACCATCAGCCCCAGCATTTT. Its protein is CASSEWGDHQPQHF.

The genes are TRBV5-1 and TRBJ2-3; 7 nucleotides line up with TRBD1. J was trimmed by 1 base and V by 0 bases; bases with no gene match: 5. This CDR3 spans 16 amino acids. Germline CDR1 SGHRS, CDR2 YFSETQ. The CDR3 bases are TGCGCCAGCAGCTTGGAAGCAGGGGGTGGCACAGATACGCAGTATTTT. This sequence encodes CASSLEAGGGTDTQYF.

The chain is built from TRBV11-1 and TRBJ1-1; no definite D call. This CDR3 is 14 amino acids long. CDR1 and CDR2 (germline): SGHAT, FQDESV (reference sequence). The V gene lost 2 bases and the J gene lost 1 base, with 8 bases spanning the gap. The CDR3 protein is CASSLSEGNTEAFF. DNA for the CDR3: TGTGCCAGCAGCTTATCCGAGGGGAACACTGAAGCTTTCTTT.

This clone was picked up a small number of times. This chain joins TRBV5-1 and TRBJ1-2, with 7 bases fitting TRBD1. Per the germline V gene, CDR1 is SGHRS and CDR2 is YFSETQ. The CDR3 runs to 13 residues. Losses at the gene ends were 4 bases for V and 2 bases for J; bases not matched to a gene: 2. The CDR3 sequence is CASSGDSNYGYTF. The CDR3 bases are TGCGCCAGCAGCGGGGACAGCAACTATGGCTACACCTTC.